This is a list of T cell receptor beta chains from one sample in a study of T cells after yellow fever vaccination. Each CDR3 protein is one row after TCRdb ran MiXCR on the 5' RACE reads. The repertoire consists of 170,000 or so distinct CDR3 sequences, with 5.5% to 8% occurring once and the leading ten covering about 2.7%. Sequencing was performed on CD4+ T cells sorted from PBMCs, taken on the day of the first yellow fever vaccination. These receptors originate from a man between 18 and 35 years old who received the YFV17D yellow fever vaccine. The CDR3 runs from the conserved cysteine through the conserved F or W. Fields, in order: D gene, J gene, V gene, clone size, CDR3 DNA, CDR3 protein. A D gene is named only where the DNA matches it firmly. A row's size may be missing; if present it is once, few, many or a size class.

d_call: NA
j_call: TRBJ1-2
v_call: TRBV7-2
clone_size: NA
cdr3_nt: TGTGCCAGCAGCTTAGCGTTGCCAGATGGCTACACCTTC
cdr3_aa: CASSLALPDGYTF

d_call: NA
j_call: TRBJ2-7
v_call: TRBV5-1
clone_size: NA
cdr3_nt: TGCGCCAGCAGGCGCCGGACGGGAGATTTCTACGAGCAGTACTTC
cdr3_aa: CASRRRTGDFYEQYF

d_call: TRBD1
j_call: TRBJ2-1
v_call: TRBV4-1
clone_size: many
cdr3_nt: TGCGCCAGCAGCCTTACGCCGGGACAGGGGGCGCATGAGCAGTTCTTC
cdr3_aa: CASSLTPGQGAHEQFF

d_call: NA
j_call: TRBJ2-7
v_call: TRBV4-2
clone_size: many
cdr3_nt: TGTGCCAGCAGCCAAGATATCAGGGGATCCTCCTACGAGCAGTACTTC
cdr3_aa: CASSQDIRGSSYEQYF

d_call: NA
j_call: TRBJ2-3
v_call: TRBV20-1
clone_size: many
cdr3_nt: TGCAGTGCTAGTAACTTTCCCCCGATGCAGTATTTT
cdr3_aa: CSASNFPPMQYF

d_call: TRBD1
j_call: TRBJ1-5
v_call: TRBV20-1
clone_size: few
cdr3_nt: TGCAGTGCCACCCCGGGGGACAGACGCAATCAGCCCCAGCATTTT
cdr3_aa: CSATPGDRRNQPQHF

d_call: NA
j_call: TRBJ2-6
v_call: TRBV20-1
clone_size: few
cdr3_nt: TGCAGTGCGAAAGGAGGTTCTGGGGCCAACGTCCTGACTTTC
cdr3_aa: CSAKGGSGANVLTF

d_call: NA
j_call: TRBJ2-5
v_call: TRBV14
clone_size: NA
cdr3_nt: TGTGCCAGCAGCCAGGGGGGACGTAGACAAGAGACCCAGTACTTC
cdr3_aa: CASSQGGRRQETQYF

d_call: NA
j_call: TRBJ2-5
v_call: TRBV7-2
clone_size: few
cdr3_nt: TGTGCCAGCAGCTTCTGGGGCGCGCTCCCGGAGACCCAGTACTTC
cdr3_aa: CASSFWGALPETQYF

d_call: TRBD2
j_call: TRBJ2-5
v_call: TRBV7-2
clone_size: few
cdr3_nt: TGTGCCAGCAGCCCAATGGGAGGGGCCCCAGAGACCCAGTACTTC
cdr3_aa: CASSPMGGAPETQYF

d_call: TRBD1
j_call: TRBJ1-1
v_call: TRBV6-5
clone_size: many
cdr3_nt: TGTGCCAGCAGTTACCGGACAGGGGGCGGCACTGAAGCTTTCTTT
cdr3_aa: CASSYRTGGGTEAFF

d_call: NA
j_call: TRBJ2-1
v_call: TRBV20-1
clone_size: few
cdr3_nt: TGCAGTGCTAGCGAGGGGCTGGATGAGCAGTTCTTC
cdr3_aa: CSASEGLDEQFF

d_call: NA
j_call: TRBJ2-1
v_call: TRBV7-3
clone_size: many
cdr3_nt: TGTGCCAGCAGCGCAACCGGGGGATACAATGAGCAGTTCTTC
cdr3_aa: CASSATGGYNEQFF

d_call: TRBD1
j_call: TRBJ1-1
v_call: TRBV5-1
clone_size: many
cdr3_nt: TGCGCCAGCAGCTCAGGGGGTGAGACTGAAGCTTTCTTT
cdr3_aa: CASSSGGETEAFF

d_call: NA
j_call: TRBJ1-2
v_call: TRBV7-3
clone_size: many
cdr3_nt: TGTGCCAGCAGCTTAAGAGGGGAAAACTATGGCTACACCTTC
cdr3_aa: CASSLRGENYGYTF

d_call: TRBD1
j_call: TRBJ2-7
v_call: TRBV28
clone_size: few
cdr3_nt: TGTGCCAGCGGACAGGGGGGATCCTACGAGCAGTACTTC
cdr3_aa: CASGQGGSYEQYF

d_call: NA
j_call: TRBJ2-3
v_call: TRBV3-1
clone_size: many
cdr3_nt: TGTGCCAGCAGCCCTCTCGGGGTTAGCACAGATACGCAGTATTTT
cdr3_aa: CASSPLGVSTDTQYF

d_call: NA
j_call: TRBJ2-7
v_call: TRBV12-3/TRBV12-4
clone_size: many
cdr3_nt: TGTGCCAGCAGTAGACCTCCAGGGGAGCAGTACTTC
cdr3_aa: CASSRPPGEQYF

d_call: NA
j_call: TRBJ1-3
v_call: TRBV4-1
clone_size: few
cdr3_nt: TGCGCCAGCAGCCAAGGCCCCGGGACCCGCTCTGGAAACACCATATATTTT
cdr3_aa: CASSQGPGTRSGNTIYF

d_call: TRBD1
j_call: TRBJ2-2
v_call: TRBV19
clone_size: NA
cdr3_nt: TGTGCCAGTAGTGTCTGGACAGGGGGCAGCGGGGAGCTGTTTTTT
cdr3_aa: CASSVWTGGSGELFF

d_call: TRBD1
j_call: TRBJ1-1
v_call: TRBV3-1
clone_size: few
cdr3_nt: TGTGCCAGCAGCCAAGAAGGGGGCGCGATCTTGGCCACTGAAGCTTTCTTT
cdr3_aa: CASSQEGGAILATEAFF

d_call: TRBD1
j_call: TRBJ2-1
v_call: TRBV3-1
clone_size: many
cdr3_nt: TGTGCCAGCAGCTCAGGGGGCCGGGAGCAGTTCTTC
cdr3_aa: CASSSGGREQFF

d_call: NA
j_call: TRBJ2-5
v_call: TRBV20-1
clone_size: many
cdr3_nt: TGCAGTGCAAAGAATTCAGGGGTTCGAGAGACCCAGTACTTC
cdr3_aa: CSAKNSGVRETQYF

d_call: NA
j_call: TRBJ1-6
v_call: TRBV5-6
clone_size: few
cdr3_nt: TGTGCCAGCAGCCGGGACATCTTAGGGAATTCACCCCTCCACTTT
cdr3_aa: CASSRDILGNSPLHF

d_call: NA
j_call: TRBJ1-2
v_call: TRBV7-9
clone_size: many
cdr3_nt: TGTGCCAGCAGCTTAGGCGCGGCAGGGAGATATGGCTACACCTTC
cdr3_aa: CASSLGAAGRYGYTF

d_call: TRBD2
j_call: TRBJ2-3
v_call: TRBV6-1
clone_size: NA
cdr3_nt: TGTGCCAGCAACTTCAGGGGACTAGGCACAGATACGCAGTATTTT
cdr3_aa: CASNFRGLGTDTQYF

d_call: TRBD1
j_call: TRBJ1-1
v_call: TRBV11-2
clone_size: few
cdr3_nt: TGTGCCAGCAGCCACCTCTGGGACAGGTCGAGGGCTGAAGCTTTCTTT
cdr3_aa: CASSHLWDRSRAEAFF

d_call: TRBD2
j_call: TRBJ2-1
v_call: TRBV3-1
clone_size: NA
cdr3_nt: TGTGCCAGCAGACTTAGCGGGAGCTCCTACAATGAGCAGTTCTTC
cdr3_aa: CASRLSGSSYNEQFF

d_call: TRBD2
j_call: TRBJ2-3
v_call: TRBV7-2
clone_size: many
cdr3_nt: TGTGCCAGCAGCTTAAACGGGGGGGCCCCAGATACGCAGTATTTT
cdr3_aa: CASSLNGGAPDTQYF

d_call: TRBD1
j_call: TRBJ1-1
v_call: TRBV4-1
clone_size: few
cdr3_nt: TGCGCCAGCAGCCAATTACAGGGGCCTGAAGCTTTCTTT
cdr3_aa: CASSQLQGPEAFF

d_call: TRBD1
j_call: TRBJ1-3
v_call: TRBV7-6
clone_size: NA
cdr3_nt: TGTGCCAGCAGCAAGGGACAGGGGGGTCTGGGGAACACCATATATTTT
cdr3_aa: CASSKGQGGLGNTIYF

d_call: TRBD2
j_call: TRBJ2-1
v_call: TRBV7-2
clone_size: few
cdr3_nt: TGTGCCAGCAGCTTAGTCCCTAGCGGGGAGCAGTTCTTC
cdr3_aa: CASSLVPSGEQFF

d_call: NA
j_call: TRBJ1-2
v_call: TRBV15
clone_size: NA
cdr3_nt: TGTGCCACCAGCAGAGATCGGCAGACGGACTATGGCTACACCTTC
cdr3_aa: CATSRDRQTDYGYTF

d_call: NA
j_call: TRBJ2-5
v_call: TRBV6-5
clone_size: few
cdr3_nt: TGTGCCAGCAGTTACTCAGTGAACCAAGAGACCCAGTACTTC
cdr3_aa: CASSYSVNQETQYF

d_call: NA
j_call: TRBJ2-3
v_call: TRBV29-1
clone_size: few
cdr3_nt: TGCAGCGTTGAGTCGGCCACAGATACGCAGTATTTT
cdr3_aa: CSVESATDTQYF

d_call: TRBD2
j_call: TRBJ2-3
v_call: TRBV5-1
clone_size: many
cdr3_nt: TGCGCCAGCAGCTTACCGGGGGGGGATACGCAGTATTTT
cdr3_aa: CASSLPGGDTQYF

d_call: NA
j_call: TRBJ2-1
v_call: TRBV6-2/TRBV6-3
clone_size: many
cdr3_nt: TGTGCCAGCAGTTACTCGAGATCGAGGGAGCAGTTCTTC
cdr3_aa: CASSYSRSREQFF

d_call: NA
j_call: TRBJ1-3
v_call: TRBV28
clone_size: NA
cdr3_nt: TGTGCCAGTTTTTCAGGCGTTACCTCTGGAAACACCATATATTTT
cdr3_aa: CASFSGVTSGNTIYF

d_call: NA
j_call: TRBJ1-4
v_call: TRBV4-3
clone_size: many
cdr3_nt: TGCGCCAGCAGCCATGGGACCGCAACTAATGAAAAACTGTTTTTT
cdr3_aa: CASSHGTATNEKLFF

d_call: TRBD2
j_call: TRBJ2-1
v_call: TRBV7-2
clone_size: NA
cdr3_nt: TGTGCCAGCAGCTTAGAACGGGGGGGCCGGGATGAGCAGTTCTTC
cdr3_aa: CASSLERGGRDEQFF

d_call: NA
j_call: TRBJ1-5
v_call: TRBV12-5
clone_size: few
cdr3_nt: TGTGCTAGTGGTTTCCAAACACAGGGAGCTCAGCCCCAGCATTTT
cdr3_aa: CASGFQTQGAQPQHF

d_call: NA
j_call: TRBJ1-6
v_call: TRBV7-9
clone_size: NA
cdr3_nt: TGTGCCAGCAGCTCCCCAGGGAGTCTATATAATTCACCCCTCCACTTT
cdr3_aa: CASSSPGSLYNSPLHF

d_call: TRBD2
j_call: TRBJ2-3
v_call: TRBV7-3
clone_size: many
cdr3_nt: TGTGCCAGCAGCCCCGGGACTAGCGTTCAAGATACGCAGTATTTT
cdr3_aa: CASSPGTSVQDTQYF

d_call: NA
j_call: TRBJ1-5
v_call: TRBV7-2
clone_size: NA
cdr3_nt: TGTGCCAGCAGCTCCAGTTGGCGGTTCAATCAGCCCCAGCATTTT
cdr3_aa: CASSSSWRFNQPQHF

d_call: TRBD1
j_call: TRBJ1-2
v_call: TRBV19
clone_size: few
cdr3_nt: TGTGCCAGTAGCCCGGGACAGGGAAGCGGCTACACCTTC
cdr3_aa: CASSPGQGSGYTF